Following are 15 T cell receptor beta chains from one sample sequenced in a study of shared clonotypes between healthy human individuals. Method: immunoSEQ multiplex PCR; TCRdb's copy keeps in-frame clones and lacks some. The sample gives around 2.5 million clones, roughly 93% of which show up once; 0.35% to 0.45% is in the top ten. Specimen: naive CD4+ T cells from PBMCs. Subset of the sample: CD45RA+ positively selected. The receptors originated from a man aged 18 to 30 in good health. Some clones in this sample may be carry-over from other donors' samples.

The chain uses TRBV4-3 and TRBJ2-1; D is unresolved. Germline V gives CDR1 LGHNA, CDR2 YSLEER. The CDR3 is made up of 14 amino acids. The V and J ends lost 0 bases and 4 bases respectively, with 7 bases between them. The CDR3 loop reads CASSQEPWYNEQFF. CDR3 coding DNA: TGCGCCAGCAGCCAAGAACCTTGGTACAATGAGCAGTTCTTC.

The chain joins TRBV6-5 to TRBJ2-7; a weak D match, TRBD1 (5 bases). V lost 0 bases to trimming and J lost 9 bases, with 15 bases between them. Germline V gene data show CDR1 as MNHEY and CDR2 as SVGAGI. This CDR3 spans 14 amino acids. The CDR3 sequence: CASSYSWTPQGQYF. For the CDR3, the DNA is TGTGCCAGCAGTTACTCCTGGACACCCCAGGGGCAGTACTTC.

The V gene is TRBV18, the J gene TRBJ2-5; 14 bases are a match to TRBD2. CDR3 size: 15 residues. Trimming took 4 bases from V and 5 from J; bases not matched to a gene: 3. In germline, CDR1 is KGHSH, CDR2 LQKENI. CDR3 DNA sequence: TGTGCCAGCTCACAAGGGACTAGCGGGAGCGAGACCCAGTACTTC. Translating it yields CASSQGTSGSETQYF.

The CDR3 is CASSGPGQGADTQYF. In DNA, the CDR3 is TGTGCCAGCAGTGGCCCGGGACAGGGAGCGGATACGCAGTATTTT. This chain joins TRBV2 and TRBJ2-3, with 9 bases lining up with TRBD1. Trimming took 4 bases from V and 6 from J; bases not matched to a gene: 8. CDR3 size: 15 residues. The germline V gene encodes CDR1 SNHLY and CDR2 FYNNEI.

The V call is TRBV6-1, the J call TRBJ1-3; 10 nucleotides line up with TRBD1. CDR1 is MNHNS, CDR2 SASEGT, per germline. The CDR3 is 16 amino acids. Trimming cost V 4 bases and J 2 bases; bases outside gene matches: 5. The CDR3 DNA reads as TGTGCCAGCAGTGCCCCCGGGACAGGGGCTGGAAACACCATATATTTT. It yields the protein CASSAPGTGAGNTIYF.

As for this clone: The same CDR3 can be traced to other DNA sequences in this sample. V and J are TRBV5-1 and TRBJ2-3; D may be TRBD1 or TRBD2 (5 bases each). The CDR3 is 13 amino acids. CDR1 is SGHRS and CDR2 is YFSETQ in the germline V gene. V lost 4 bases to trimming and J lost 3 bases, with 9 bases between them. This CDR3 is CASSRDGTDTQYF. The CDR3 nucleotides read TGCGCCAGCAGCAGGGACGGGACAGATACGCAGTATTTT. Combining the CDR3 with reference TRBV5-1 and TRBJ2-3 gives the whole variable domain KAGVTQTPRYLIKTRGQQVTLSCSPISGHRSVSWYQQTPGQGLQFLFEYFSETQRNKGNFPGRFSGRQFSNSRSEMNVSTLELGDSALYLCASSRDGTDTQYFGPGTRLTVL.

The chain links TRBV29-1 to TRBJ1-1; D unresolved. This CDR3 is built from 13 residues. V lost 6 bases and J 0 bases, leaving 11 bases between the germline ends. Germline CDR1 and CDR2: SQVTM and ANQGSEA. CDR3 bases: TGCAGCGTACAGAGGAAGATGAACACTGAAGCTTTCTTT. This gives the protein CSVQRKMNTEAFF.

The chain has TRBV7-2 and TRBJ2-3; D is perhaps TRBD2 (6 bases). Germline lookup yields CDR1 SGHTA and CDR2 FQGNSA. The CDR3 covers 17 residues. V was pared by 5 bases and J by 6 bases, with 24 bases between. CDR3 region: CASSRRTGRGVGDTQYF. CDR3 in DNA: TGTGCCAGCAGCCGTAGGACTGGGCGGGGTGTCGGGGATACGCAGTATTTT.

The chain has TRBV30 and TRBJ1-4; 7 nucleotides match TRBD1. The CDR3 is 15 residues long. The germline CDR1 and CDR2 sequences are GTSNPN and SVGIG (reference sequence). Germline trimming cut 2 bases from V and 5 bases from J; bases unmatched to any gene: 8. CDR3 in DNA: TGTGCCTGGAGTATCTCAACAGGGGCCAATGAAAAACTGTTTTTT. As protein: CAWSISTGANEKLFF.

The chain couples TRBV21-1 to TRBJ2-7; the table's D call of TRBD2 was not tested on the DNA. TRBV21-1 is classified as a pseudogene. The CDR3 length is 17 residues. CDR3 in amino acids: CASTSGRGNSPYVEQYF. CDR3 nucleotide sequence: TGTGCCAGCACCAGCGGGAGGGGAAACTCACCCTATGTGGAGCAGTACTTC.

V is TRBV7-2 and J is TRBJ2-7; maybe TRBD2 (6 bases). CDR3 length equals 13 residues. Trimming cost V 5 bases and J 3 bases, with 11 bases left between them. The germline V gene encodes CDR1 SGHTA and CDR2 FQGNSA. Here the CDR3 reads CASSANGGYEQYF. The CDR3 nucleotides read TGTGCCAGCAGCGCAAACGGGGGCTACGAGCAGTACTTC.

The chain is built from TRBV30 and TRBJ1-5, with a weak D call TRBD1 (5 bases). Germline lookup yields CDR1 GTSNPN and CDR2 SVGIG (reference sequence). V lost 6 bases and J 1 base, leaving 16 bases between the germline ends. The CDR3 contains 15 residues. CDR3 nucleotide sequence: TGTGCCTGTGTAGTGGCAGGGCGAAGCAATCAGCCCCAGCATTTT. Its protein product is CACVVAGRSNQPQHF.

The chain couples TRBV5-5 to TRBJ2-6; no reliable D call. Trimming shortened V by 5 bases and J by 1 base, and 4 bases separated the two germline ends. This CDR3 contains 13 residues. In germline, CDR1 is SGHKS, CDR2 YYEKEE (reference sequence). CDR3 nucleotide sequence: TGTGCCAGCAGAAGGTCTGGGGCCAACGTCCTGACTTTC. Translating it yields CASRRSGANVLTF.

This chain uses TRBV28 with TRBJ2-7; D may be TRBD2 (5 bases). Germline assignment: CDR1 MDHEN and CDR2 SYDVKM. V was clipped by 6 bases and J by 5 bases, with 14 bases between them. CDR3 length: 13 amino acids. The CDR3 region has the DNA TGTGCCAGCAGCATGTTATTGACTAACGAGCAGTACTTC. It translates to CASSMLLTNEQYF.

The V gene is TRBV15, the J gene TRBJ2-3; 9 nucleotides match TRBD1. This CDR3 has 19 residues. Germline V gene sequence: CDR1 LNHNV, CDR2 YYDKDF (reference sequence). With 0 bases clipped from V and 3 bases from J, the junction kept 13 bases outside the gene matches. The CDR3: CATSRDGGLLGQGTDTQYF. For the CDR3, the DNA is TGTGCCACCAGCAGAGATGGGGGACTTTTGGGACAGGGTACAGATACGCAGTATTTT.